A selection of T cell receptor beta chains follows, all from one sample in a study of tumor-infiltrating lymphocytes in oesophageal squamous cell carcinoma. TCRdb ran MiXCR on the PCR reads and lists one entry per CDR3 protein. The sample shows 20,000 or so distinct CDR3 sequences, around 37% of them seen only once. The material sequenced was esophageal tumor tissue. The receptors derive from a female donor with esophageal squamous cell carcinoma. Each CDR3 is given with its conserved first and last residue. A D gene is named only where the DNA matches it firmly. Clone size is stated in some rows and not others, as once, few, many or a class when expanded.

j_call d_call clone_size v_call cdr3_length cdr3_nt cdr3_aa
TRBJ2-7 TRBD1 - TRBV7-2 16 TGTGCCAGCAGCTTAGTCGCCAGGGGGCCCTACAATGAGCAGTACTTC CASSLVARGPYNEQYF
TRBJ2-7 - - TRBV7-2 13 TGTGCCAGCAGCTTAGAGTTATCCTACGAGCAGTACTTC CASSLELSYEQYF
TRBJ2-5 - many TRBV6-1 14 TGTGCCAGCAGTGCACCCGGGGGCCCCGCGACCCAGTACTTC CASSAPGGPATQYF
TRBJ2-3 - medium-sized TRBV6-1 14 TGTGCCAGCAGTGAAGCGGTGCTGCCAGATACGCAGTATTTT CASSEAVLPDTQYF
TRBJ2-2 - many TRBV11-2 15 TGTGCCAGCAGCCGCCGCCGGGGTAGGACCGGGGAGCTGTTTTTT CASSRRRGRTGELFF
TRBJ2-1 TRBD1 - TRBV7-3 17 TGTGCCAGCAGCTTATCCCCCTCAAACAGGGGGGACAATGAGCAGTTCTTT CASSLSPSNRGDNEQFF
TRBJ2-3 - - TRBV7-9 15 TGTGCCAGCAGCCAACTTGCAATCAGCACAGATACGCAGTATTTT CASSQLAISTDTQYF
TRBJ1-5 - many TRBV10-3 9 TGCTCCCCCCCGAGGCCCCAGCATTTT CSPPRPQHF
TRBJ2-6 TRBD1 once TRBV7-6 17 TGTGCCAGCAGCGGAGGACAGGGGTTCTCTGGGGCCAACGTCCTGACTTTC CASSGGQGFSGANVLTF
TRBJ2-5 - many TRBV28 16 TGTGCCAGCAGCCCCATGGGCCTCATGGGGAAGGAGACCCAGTACTTC CASSPMGLMGKETQYF
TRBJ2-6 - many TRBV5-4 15 TGTGCCAGCAGCGTTGACGGGCCTGGGGCCAACGTCCTGACTTTC CASSVDGPGANVLTF
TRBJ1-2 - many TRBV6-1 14 TGTGCCAGCAGTGGACGGGACTCCAGGAATCGCTACACCTTC CASSGRDSRNRYTF
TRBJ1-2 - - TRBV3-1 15 TGTGCCAGCAGCCAAGAGCAGGGAGCTAACTATGGCTACACCTTC CASSQEQGANYGYTF
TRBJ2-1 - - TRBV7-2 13 TGTGCCAGCAGCTCGGGGGTTTCCCATGAGCAGTTCTTC CASSSGVSHEQFF
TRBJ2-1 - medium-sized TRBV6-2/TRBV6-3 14 TGTGCCAGCAGTTACTCGACCGTCGGAAATGAGCAGTTCTTC CASSYSTVGNEQFF
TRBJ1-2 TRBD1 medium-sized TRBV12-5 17 TGTGCTAGTGGTCCGGTTCGTGGACAGGGGGGAAGCTATGGCTACACCTTC CASGPVRGQGGSYGYTF
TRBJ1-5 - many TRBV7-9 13 TGTGCCAGCAGCCAGCCGGGCAATCAGCCCCAGCATTTT CASSQPGNQPQHF
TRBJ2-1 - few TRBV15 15 TGTGCCACCAGCCACTCGGGACAAGCCTACAATGAGCAGTTCTTC CATSHSGQAYNEQFF
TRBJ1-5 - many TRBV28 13 TGTGCCAGCAGTTTCCCAGGGGCTCAGCCCCAGCATTTT CASSFPGAQPQHF
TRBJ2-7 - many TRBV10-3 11 TGTGCCATCAGGGACAGCTACGAGCAGTACTTC CAIRDSYEQYF
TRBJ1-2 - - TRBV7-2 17 TGTGCCAGCGGTTCGGGCAGGGGCACTTCATTTCTCTATGGCTACACCTTC CASGSGRGTSFLYGYTF
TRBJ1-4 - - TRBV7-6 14 TGTGCCAGCAGCTTAGCGGAGGGGAGAGAAAAACTGTTTTTT CASSLAEGREKLFF
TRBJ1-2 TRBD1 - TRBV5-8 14 TGTGCCAGCAGCTCAACAGGGGCTGGACATGGCTACACCTTC CASSSTGAGHGYTF
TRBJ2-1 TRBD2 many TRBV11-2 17 TGTGCCAGCAGCTTAGATCAGGGACTAGCGGGGAACAATGAGCAGTTCTTC CASSLDQGLAGNNEQFF
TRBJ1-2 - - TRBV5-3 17 TGTGCCAGCAGTACTACAGCGTCCCCCTCCCTTGACTATGGCTACACCTTC CASSTTASPSLDYGYTF
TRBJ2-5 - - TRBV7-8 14 TGTGCCAGCAGCCCTGGACGGCCGCCTGAGACCCAGTACTTC CASSPGRPPETQYF
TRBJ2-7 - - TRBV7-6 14 TGTGCCAGCAGCTTAGGAGGGGGGTCCTACGAGCAGTACTTC CASSLGGGSYEQYF
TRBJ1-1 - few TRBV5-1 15 TGCGCCAGCAGCAAAGGGACCACCGGGAGCACTGAAGCTTTCTTT CASSKGTTGSTEAFF
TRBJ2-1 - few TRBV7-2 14 TGTGCCAGCAGCTTATCACGACCAGCGGGTGAGCAGTTCTTC CASSLSRPAGEQFF
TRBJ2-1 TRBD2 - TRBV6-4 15 TGTGCCAGCAGTGACGCGGGAGGGGAATACAATGAGCAGTTCTTC CASSDAGGEYNEQFF
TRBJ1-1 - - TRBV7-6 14 TGTGCCAGCAGCCCACAGGTGAGGAACACTGAAGCTTTCTTT CASSPQVRNTEAFF
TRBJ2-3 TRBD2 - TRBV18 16 TGTGCCAGCTCTCCAACTTTAGCGGGAAACACAGATACGCAGTATTTT CASSPTLAGNTDTQYF
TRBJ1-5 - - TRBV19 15 TGTGCCAGTAGTATACCTGGGAGAGGGAATCAGCCCCAGCATTTT CASSIPGRGNQPQHF
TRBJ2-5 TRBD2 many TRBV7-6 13 TGTGCCAGCAGCTTTAGCGGGAGCGGTGGGCAGTACTTC CASSFSGSGGQYF
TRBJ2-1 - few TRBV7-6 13 TGTGCTAGCAGCTTAGGATACGGGGACGAGCAGTTCTTC CASSLGYGDEQFF
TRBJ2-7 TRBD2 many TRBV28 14 TGTGCCAGCAGTTTCAGCGGGACTCTCGACGAGCAGTACTTC CASSFSGTLDEQYF
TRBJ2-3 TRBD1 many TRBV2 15 TGTGCCAGCAGACCTCGGACAGGGTTTGCAGATACGCAGTATTTT CASRPRTGFADTQYF
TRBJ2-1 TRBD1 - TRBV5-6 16 TGTGCCAGCAGCTTGGCAGGGGGGACAGGCCAAGAGACCCAGTTCTTC CASSLAGGTGQETQFF
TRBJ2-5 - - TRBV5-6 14 TGTGCCAGCAGCTCCGGGACGTACCGTTTCGTGCAGTACTTC CASSSGTYRFVQYF
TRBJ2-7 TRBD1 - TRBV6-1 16 TGTGCCAGCAGTGATTATTGGACAGGGACGTCCTACGAGCAGTACTTC CASSDYWTGTSYEQYF
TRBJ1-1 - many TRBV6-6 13 TGTGCCAGCAGTTACTCGAAGGACACTGAAGCTTTCTTT CASSYSKDTEAFF
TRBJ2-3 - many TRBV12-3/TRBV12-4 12 TGTGCCAGCAGCTCTAGCACAGATACGCAGTATTTT CASSSSTDTQYF
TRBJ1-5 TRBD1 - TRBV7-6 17 TGTGCCAGCAGCCCTCACCCGGACAGGTATAGCAATCAGCCCCAGCATTTT CASSPHPDRYSNQPQHF
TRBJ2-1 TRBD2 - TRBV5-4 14 TGTGCCAGCAGCTTGAGGACTAGCGCTTATGAGCAGTTCTTC CASSLRTSAYEQFF
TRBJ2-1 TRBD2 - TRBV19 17 TGTGCCAGTAGGGCTGGGACTAGCGGGAGTGGGACCTACGAGCAGTTCTTC CASRAGTSGSGTYEQFF
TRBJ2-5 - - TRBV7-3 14 TGTGCCAGCAGCCCTAGGGCGGGTAGCGAGACCCAGTACTTC CASSPRAGSETQYF
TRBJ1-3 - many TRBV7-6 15 TGTGCCAGCAGCTCCAGACCTGCTTATGGAAACACCATATATTTT CASSSRPAYGNTIYF
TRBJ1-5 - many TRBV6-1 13 TGTGCCAGCGGGGCATGGGGCAATCAGCCCCAGCATTTT CASGAWGNQPQHF
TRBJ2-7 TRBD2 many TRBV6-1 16 TGTGCCAGCAGAGTTTGGACTAGCGGGTTCTCCTACGAGCAGTACTTC CASRVWTSGFSYEQYF
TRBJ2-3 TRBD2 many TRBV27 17 TGTGCCAGCAGTTTATCAGGACTAGCATACCTCACAGATACGCAGTATTTT CASSLSGLAYLTDTQYF
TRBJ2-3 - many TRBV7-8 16 TGTGCCAGCAGCTTAGGACCCGCCGGAGGCACAGATACGCAGTATTTT CASSLGPAGGTDTQYF
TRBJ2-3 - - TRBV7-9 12 TGTGCCAGCAGCCGCGCTCGAGATACGCAGTATTTT CASSRARDTQYF
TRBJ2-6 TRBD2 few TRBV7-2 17 TGTGCCAGCAGCCCCCGGGGGGGACCCTCTGGGGCCAACGTCCTGACTTTC CASSPRGGPSGANVLTF
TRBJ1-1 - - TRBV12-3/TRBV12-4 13 TGTGCCAGCAGTTTTGGCACCTACACTGAAGCTTTCTTT CASSFGTYTEAFF
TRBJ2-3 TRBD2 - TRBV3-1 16 TGTGCCAGCAGCCGGACTAGCAGATTTATGGGGGATACGCAGTATTTT CASSRTSRFMGDTQYF
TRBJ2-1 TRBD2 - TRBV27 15 TGTGCCAGCAGTTTCATTGGCGGGGGGCCGAATGAGCAGTTCTTC CASSFIGGGPNEQFF
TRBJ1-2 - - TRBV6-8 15 TGTGCCAGCGGCATGGTCGGGGGGGCGAGTTATGGCTACACCTTC CASGMVGGASYGYTF
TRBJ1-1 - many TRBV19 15 TGTGCCAGTAGTCTATCCGGGGGAATGAACACTGAAGCTTTCTTT CASSLSGGMNTEAFF
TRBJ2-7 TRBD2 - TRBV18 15 TGTGCCAGCTCACCAAGAGCGGGAGGGTACAATGAGCAGTACTTC CASSPRAGGYNEQYF
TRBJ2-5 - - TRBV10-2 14 TGCGCCAGCAGTGATCAGGGTACAGAGGAGACCCAGTACTTC CASSDQGTEETQYF